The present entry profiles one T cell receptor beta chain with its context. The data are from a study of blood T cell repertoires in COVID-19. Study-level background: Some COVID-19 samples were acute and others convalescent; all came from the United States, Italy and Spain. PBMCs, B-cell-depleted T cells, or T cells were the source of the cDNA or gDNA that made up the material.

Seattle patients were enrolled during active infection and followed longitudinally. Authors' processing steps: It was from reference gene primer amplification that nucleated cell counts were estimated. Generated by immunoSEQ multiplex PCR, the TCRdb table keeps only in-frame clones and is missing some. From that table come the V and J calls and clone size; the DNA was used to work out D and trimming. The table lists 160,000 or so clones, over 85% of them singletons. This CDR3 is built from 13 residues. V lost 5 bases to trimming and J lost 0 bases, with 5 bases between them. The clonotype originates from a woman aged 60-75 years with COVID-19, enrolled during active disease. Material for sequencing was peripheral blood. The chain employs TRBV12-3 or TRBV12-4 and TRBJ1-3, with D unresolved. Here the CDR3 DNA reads TGTGCCAGCAGTCCGGTCTCTGGAAACACCATATATTTT. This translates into CASSPVSGNTIYF.